The 10 T cell receptor beta chains reported below all come from one sample, sequenced in a study of blood T cell repertoires in COVID-19. Libraries were prepared by immunoSEQ multiplex PCR; TCRdb keeps only in-frame clonotypes and omits some of them. The data show 400,000 to 500,000 clones, just over 85% seen once. Specimen: peripheral blood. Source of these receptors: a woman aged 30 to 39 with active or convalescent COVID-19.

The V gene is TRBV20-1, the J gene TRBJ2-1; perhaps TRBD2 as D (6 bases). The CDR3 has 15 amino acids. Trimming stripped 3 bases from V and 5 bases from J, with 17 bases between. Germline-derived CDR1 and CDR2 are DFQATT and SNEGSKA (reference sequence). DNA for the CDR3: TGCAGTGCTAGTTACCCGGGACTGGGTAACAATGAGCAGTTCTTC. Protein: CSASYPGLGNNEQFF.

The chain carries TRBV19 and TRBJ2-2; TRBD1 aligns across 9 bases. Trimming took 3 bases from V and 4 from J; bases not matched to a gene: 9. The CDR3 runs to 17 residues. CDR1 is LNHDA, CDR2 SQIVND, per germline (reference sequence). CDR3 nucleotide sequence: TGTGCCAGTAGTATTTGGTACGGGACAGGGTCCACCGGGGAGCTGTTTTTT. Translation: CASSIWYGTGSTGELFF.

The chain is built from TRBV12-3 or TRBV12-4 and TRBJ1-1, with D hard to call. Trimming pared 6 bases from V and 1 base from J, leaving 9 bases between. The CDR3 contains 13 residues. CDR3 DNA: TGTGCCAGCAGCCCCCGCGCGAACACTGAAGCTTTCTTT. Translated, it gives CASSPRANTEAFF.

The J gene is TRBJ2-2, the V gene TRBV10-1; 9 bases are a match to TRBD1. Germline loops: CDR1 WNHNN, CDR2 SYGVQD (reference sequence). The CDR3 is 16 residues long. V was pared by 5 bases and J by 3 bases, with 7 bases of the junction left unmatched. Here the CDR3 reads CASSSPGTGYTGELFF. The CDR3 DNA follows: TGCGCCAGCAGTTCCCCCGGGACAGGGTACACCGGGGAGCTGTTTTTT.

This clone was recorded once. The V call is TRBV10-3, the J call TRBJ2-7, with 10 bases fitting TRBD2. Germline V lookup: CDR1 ENHRY, CDR2 SYGVKD. The V and J ends lost 4 bases and 4 bases, in that order; junction bases with no gene match: 10. This CDR3 region has 16 residues. CDR3 sequence: CAISGRASGGGYEQYF. The CDR3 bases are TGTGCCATCAGTGGTCGGGCTAGCGGGGGCGGATACGAGCAGTACTTC.

The V gene is TRBV2, the J gene TRBJ2-7; D may be TRBD2 (6 bases). The CDR3 runs to 13 residues. CDR1 SNHLY and CDR2 FYNNEI come from the germline V gene. V lost 3 bases and J 3 bases, leaving 9 bases between the germline ends. CDR3 sequence: CASSEGLLYEQYF. DNA for the CDR3: TGTGCCAGCAGTGAGGGACTCCTCTACGAGCAGTACTTC.

The V gene is TRBV18, the J gene TRBJ1-1; perhaps TRBD1 as D (5 bases). CDR1 KGHSH and CDR2 LQKENI come from the germline V gene. The ends were cut back, 6 bases at V and 5 bases at J, with 16 bases in the middle. CDR3 length equals 14 residues. The CDR3 sequence is CASSPGVGGTEAFF. CDR3 nucleotide sequence: TGTGCCAGCTCCCCGGGGGTAGGCGGAACTGAAGCTTTCTTT.

This clone was found a few times. V and J are TRBV5-4 and TRBJ2-2, with D tentatively TRBD1 (5 bases). The germline V gene has CDR1 SGHNT and CDR2 YYREEE (reference sequence). The CDR3 extends over 14 amino acids. With 5 bases removed from V and 2 bases from J, the gap between germline ends came to 10 bases. The CDR3 spells CASSATGNTGELFF. The CDR3 coding sequence is TGTGCCAGCAGTGCTACAGGAAACACCGGGGAGCTGTTTTTT. The full variable domain, with the rest looked up from reference TRBV5-4 and TRBJ2-2, is ETGVTQSPTHLIKTRGQQVTLRCSSQSGHNTVSWYQQALGQGPQFIFQYYREEENGRGNFPPRFSGLQFPNYSSELNVNALELDDSALYLCASSATGNTGELFFGEGSRLTVL.

The V call is TRBV5-1, the J call TRBJ1-1; D is unresolved. The V end was cut by 5 bases, the J end by 3 bases, with 8 bases between. CDR1 and CDR2 from the germline V gene are SGHRS and YFSETQ. The CDR3 is 12 amino acids. This chain's CDR3 is CASSSGYTEAFF. DNA for the CDR3: TGCGCCAGCAGTAGTGGTTACACTGAAGCTTTCTTT.

The chain uses TRBV2 and TRBJ2-7; a possible D gene is TRBD2 (6 bases). The germline gives CDR1 SNHLY, CDR2 FYNNEI. Trimming removed 8 bases from V and 7 bases from J, with 18 bases in between. The CDR3 has 13 amino acids. The CDR3: CASYGTFSGEQYF. DNA of the CDR3: TGTGCCAGCTACGGGACTTTCTCGGGAGAGCAGTACTTC.